This passage covers 7 T cell receptor beta chains from one sample sequenced in a study of T-cell memory formation after mild COVID-19. Each CDR3 protein gets one entry after TCRdb re-called the 5' RACE reads with MiXCR. The sample yields under 450,000 distinct CDR3 sequences, 20% to 30% seen once. The sample taken for sequencing was PBMCs or a T cell subset sorted from them (not recorded which). These receptors were collected from an adult woman who had mild COVID-19 (a few samples of this study predate the infection). Cell type and time point are not known.

This clonotype was found a few times. This chain connects TRBV6-1 to TRBJ2-3, with D perhaps TRBD1 (5 bases). CDR3 length equals 13 residues. Trimming pared 0 bases from V and 8 bases from J, leaving 9 bases between. Germline lookup yields CDR1 MNHNS and CDR2 SASEGT. As DNA, the CDR3 is TGTGCCAGCAGTGAAGCCATTAGGGGTACGCAGTATTTT. Translating gives CASSEAIRGTQYF.

The V gene is TRBV13, the J gene TRBJ1-3; D is undetermined. Per the germline V gene, CDR1 is PRHDT and CDR2 is FYEKMQ (reference sequence). V dropped 5 bases and J dropped 4 bases, with 9 bases sitting between them. The CDR3 length is 13 residues. The DNA of the CDR3 is TGTGCCAGCAGCCAGTTCTCAGGAAACACCATATATTTT. Translating gives CASSQFSGNTIYF.

The table lists this clonotype with a few counts. V usage is TRBV5-1 and J usage is TRBJ2-3; maybe TRBD2 (7 bases). Germline V CDR1 and CDR2: SGHRS, YFSETQ. The CDR3 loop spans 16 amino acids. V lost 2 bases and J lost 0, with 13 bases in between. The CDR3 DNA reads as TGCGCCAGCAGCTTCACGGGGGGCCGGAGCACAGATACGCAGTATTTT. It yields the protein CASSFTGGRSTDTQYF.

The rearrangement uses TRBV18 and TRBJ1-5, with D possibly being TRBD1 (5 bases). This CDR3 has 15 residues. The germline V gene encodes CDR1 KGHSH and CDR2 LQKENI. Trimming took off 2 bases at V and 3 bases at J, with 11 bases between the two ends. The CDR3 region is CASSPSGGNNQPQHF. CDR3 coding DNA: TGTGCCAGCTCACCATCTGGGGGGAACAATCAGCCCCAGCATTTT.

This clonotype has a handful of counts. The chain uses TRBV4-1 and TRBJ2-7, with D perhaps TRBD1 or TRBD2 (6 bases each). This CDR3 spans 16 amino acids. Looked up from germline, CDR1 is MGHRA and CDR2 is YSYEKL. V dropped 0 bases and J dropped 0 bases, with 12 bases sitting between them. The CDR3 coding sequence is TGCGCCAGCAGCCAAGATGCACAGGGACTCTCCTACGAGCAGTACTTC. Its protein is CASSQDAQGLSYEQYF.

The CDR3 DNA reads TGCAGCGTTGCCCGCATGGATACGCAGTATTTT. It yields the protein CSVARMDTQYF. The V gene is TRBV29-1, the J gene TRBJ2-3; D is unresolved. Germline assignment: CDR1 SQVTM and CDR2 ANQGSEA. The CDR3 has 11 amino acids. Trimming took 4 bases from V and 6 from J, leaving 8 bases between them.

This chain uses TRBV14 with TRBJ2-3; D is perhaps TRBD1 or TRBD2 (5 bases each). V dropped 4 bases and J dropped 7 bases, with 21 bases sitting between them. Germline CDR1 is SGHDN and CDR2 is FVKESK. The CDR3 has 16 residues. In DNA form, the CDR3 reads TGTGCCAGCAGCCCCCTATCCCTGGGACCCCCGCATACGCAGTATTTT. Translation: CASSPLSLGPPHTQYF.